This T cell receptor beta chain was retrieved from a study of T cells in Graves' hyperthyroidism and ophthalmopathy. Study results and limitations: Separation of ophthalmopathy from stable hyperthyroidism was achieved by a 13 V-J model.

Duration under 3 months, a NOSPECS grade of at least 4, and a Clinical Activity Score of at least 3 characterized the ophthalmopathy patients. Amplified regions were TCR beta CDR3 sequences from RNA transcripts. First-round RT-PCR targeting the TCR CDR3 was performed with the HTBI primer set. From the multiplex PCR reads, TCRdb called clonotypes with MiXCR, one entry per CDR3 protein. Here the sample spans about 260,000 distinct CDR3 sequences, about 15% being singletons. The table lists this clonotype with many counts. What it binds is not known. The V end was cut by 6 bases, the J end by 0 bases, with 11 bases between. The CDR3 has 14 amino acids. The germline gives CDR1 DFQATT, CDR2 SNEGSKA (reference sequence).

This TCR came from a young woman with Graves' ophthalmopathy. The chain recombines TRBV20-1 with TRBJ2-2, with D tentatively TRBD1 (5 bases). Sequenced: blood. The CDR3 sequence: CSAVTGANTGELFF. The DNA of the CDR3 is TGCAGTGCCGTTACAGGCGCGAACACCGGGGAGCTGTTTTTT.